This T cell receptor (beta chain) comes out of a study of blood T cell repertoires in COVID-19. Study as a whole: Sites across the United States, Italy and Spain contributed samples from acute and convalescent COVID-19.

The CDR3 has 17 residues. Germline V lookup: CDR1 SGHTA, CDR2 FQGNSA. Trimming took off 1 base at V and 7 bases at J, with 20 bases between the two ends. Under the authors' procedure: Reference gene primer amplification yielded estimated nucleated cell counts. TCRdb's copy holds only in-frame clones and misses some; the assay was immunoSEQ multiplex PCR. D and trimming were read from the DNA, whereas the V and J calls and clone size are those reported in that table. The sample lists about 81,000 clones, approximately 89% occurring once. What was sequenced was peripheral blood. The receptor was derived from a man between 65 and 80 years old with active or convalescent COVID-19. V usage is TRBV7-2 and J usage is TRBJ2-1, with D possibly TRBD1 on 7 matching bases. The CDR3 region is CASSLDGQVLGGNEQFF. DNA of the CDR3: TGTGCCAGCAGCTTAGATGGACAGGTCCTGGGGGGTAATGAGCAGTTCTTC.